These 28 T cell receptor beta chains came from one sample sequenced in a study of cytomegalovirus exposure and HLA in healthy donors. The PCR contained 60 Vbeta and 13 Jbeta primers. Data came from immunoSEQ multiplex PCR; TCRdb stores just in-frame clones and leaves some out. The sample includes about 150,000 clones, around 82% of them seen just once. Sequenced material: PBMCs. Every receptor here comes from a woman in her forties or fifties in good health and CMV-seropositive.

The CDR3 DNA reads TGTGCCAGTCGGGGCACCGGGGAGCTGTTTTTT. Protein: CASRGTGELFF. The chain combines TRBV6-5 with TRBJ2-2; D might be TRBD2 (5 bases). V lost 9 bases to trimming and J lost 4 bases, with 6 bases between them. The CDR3 is 11 amino acids. The germline gives CDR1 MNHEY, CDR2 SVGAGI.

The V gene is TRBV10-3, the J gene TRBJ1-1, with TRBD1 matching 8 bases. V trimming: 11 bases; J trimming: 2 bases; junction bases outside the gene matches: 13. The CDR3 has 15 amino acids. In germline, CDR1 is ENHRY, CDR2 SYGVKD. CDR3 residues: CAAGRGQGSNTEAFF. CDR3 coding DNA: TGTGCCGCCGGGCGAGGACAGGGATCCAACACTGAAGCTTTCTTT.

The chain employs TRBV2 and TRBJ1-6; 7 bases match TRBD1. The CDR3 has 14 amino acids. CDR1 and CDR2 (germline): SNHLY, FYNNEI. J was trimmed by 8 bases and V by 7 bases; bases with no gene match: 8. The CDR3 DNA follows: TGTGCCAGCAACCCGGGACAGTCCTATTCACCCCTCCACTTT. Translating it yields CASNPGQSYSPLHF.

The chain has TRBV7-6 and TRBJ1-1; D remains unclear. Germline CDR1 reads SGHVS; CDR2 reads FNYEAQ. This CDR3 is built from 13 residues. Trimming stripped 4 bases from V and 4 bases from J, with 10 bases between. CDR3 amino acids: CASSSSLGTEAFF. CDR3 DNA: TGTGCCAGCAGCTCTAGCTTGGGCACTGAAGCTTTCTTT.

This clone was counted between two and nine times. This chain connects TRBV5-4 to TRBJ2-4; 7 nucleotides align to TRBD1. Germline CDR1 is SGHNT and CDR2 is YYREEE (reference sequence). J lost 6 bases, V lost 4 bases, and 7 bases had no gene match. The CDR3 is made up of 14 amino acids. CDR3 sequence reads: CASSRETGTNIQYF. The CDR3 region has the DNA TGTGCCAGCAGCAGAGAGACAGGGACAAACATTCAGTACTTC.

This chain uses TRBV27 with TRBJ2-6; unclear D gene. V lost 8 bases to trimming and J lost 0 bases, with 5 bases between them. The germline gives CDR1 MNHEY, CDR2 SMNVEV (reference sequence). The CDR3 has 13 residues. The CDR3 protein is CASQASGANVLTF. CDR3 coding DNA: TGTGCCAGCCAGGCCTCTGGGGCCAACGTCCTGACTTTC. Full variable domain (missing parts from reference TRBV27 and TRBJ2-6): EAQVTQNPRYLITVTGKKLTVTCSQNMNHEYMSWYRQDPGLGLRQIYYSMNVEVTDKGDVPEGYKVSRKEKRNFPLILESPSPNQTSLYFCASQASGANVLTFGAGSRLTVL.

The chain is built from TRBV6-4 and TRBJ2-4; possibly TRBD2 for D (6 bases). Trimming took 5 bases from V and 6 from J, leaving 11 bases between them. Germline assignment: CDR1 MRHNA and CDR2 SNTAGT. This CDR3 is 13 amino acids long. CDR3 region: CASSTKTRNIQYF. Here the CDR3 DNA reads TGTGCCAGCAGTACCAAGACTAGAAACATTCAGTACTTC.

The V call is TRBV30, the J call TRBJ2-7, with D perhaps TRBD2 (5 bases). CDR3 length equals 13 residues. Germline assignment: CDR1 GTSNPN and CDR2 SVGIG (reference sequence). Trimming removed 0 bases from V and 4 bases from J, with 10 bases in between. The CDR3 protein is CAWSVRAGYEQYF. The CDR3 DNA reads TGTGCCTGGAGTGTACGGGCGGGTTACGAGCAGTACTTC.

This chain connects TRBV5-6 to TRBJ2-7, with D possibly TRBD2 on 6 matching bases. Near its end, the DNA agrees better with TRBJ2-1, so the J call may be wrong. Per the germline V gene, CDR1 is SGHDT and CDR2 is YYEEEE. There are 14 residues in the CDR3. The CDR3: CASSWRGFFNEQFF. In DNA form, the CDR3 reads TGTGCCAGCAGCTGGCGGGGATTCTTCAATGAGCAGTTCTTC.

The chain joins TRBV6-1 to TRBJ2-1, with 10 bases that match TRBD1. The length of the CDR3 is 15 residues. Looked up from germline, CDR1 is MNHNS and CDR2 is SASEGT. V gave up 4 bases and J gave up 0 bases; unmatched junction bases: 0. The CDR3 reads CASSGTGGSYNEQFF. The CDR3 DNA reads TGTGCCAGCAGTGGGACAGGGGGCTCCTACAATGAGCAGTTCTTC.

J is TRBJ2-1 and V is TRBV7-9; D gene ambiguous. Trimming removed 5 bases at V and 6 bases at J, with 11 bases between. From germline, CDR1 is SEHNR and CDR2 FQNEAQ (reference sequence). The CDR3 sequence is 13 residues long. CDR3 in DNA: TGTGCCAGCAGCCGCCGCGACTCCAATGAGCAGTTCTTC. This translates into CASSRRDSNEQFF.

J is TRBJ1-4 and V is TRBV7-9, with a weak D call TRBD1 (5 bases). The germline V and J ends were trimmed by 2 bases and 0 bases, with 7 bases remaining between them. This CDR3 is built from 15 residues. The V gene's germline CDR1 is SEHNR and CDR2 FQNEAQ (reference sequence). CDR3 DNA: TGTGCCAGCAGCTTAAGGGGTGCAACTAATGAAAAACTGTTTTTT. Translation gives CASSLRGATNEKLFF. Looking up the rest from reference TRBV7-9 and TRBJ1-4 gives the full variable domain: DTGVSQNPRHKITKRGQNVTFRCDPISEHNRLYWYRQTLGQGPEFLTYFQNEAQLEKSRLLSDRFSAERPKGSFSTLEIQRTEQGDSAMYLCASSLRGATNEKLFFGSGTQLSVL.

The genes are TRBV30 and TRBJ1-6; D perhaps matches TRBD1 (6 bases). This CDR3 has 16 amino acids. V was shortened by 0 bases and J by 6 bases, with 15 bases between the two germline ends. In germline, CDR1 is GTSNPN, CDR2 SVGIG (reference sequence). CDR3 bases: TGTGCCTGGAGTGTAGGGGGTACGGCATCTAATTCACCCCTCCACTTT. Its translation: CAWSVGGTASNSPLHF. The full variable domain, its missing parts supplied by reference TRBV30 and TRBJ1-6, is SQTIHQWPATLVQPVGSPLSLECTVEGTSNPNLYWYRQAAGRGLQLLFYSVGIGQISSEVPQNLSASRPQDRQFILSSKKLLLSDSGFYLCAWSVGGTASNSPLHFGNGTRLTVT.

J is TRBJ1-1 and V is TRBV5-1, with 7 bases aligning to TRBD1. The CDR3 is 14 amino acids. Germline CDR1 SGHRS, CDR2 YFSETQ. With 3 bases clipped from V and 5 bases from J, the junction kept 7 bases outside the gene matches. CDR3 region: CASSWDRTGTEAFF. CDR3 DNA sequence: TGCGCCAGCAGCTGGGACAGAACGGGTACTGAAGCTTTCTTT.

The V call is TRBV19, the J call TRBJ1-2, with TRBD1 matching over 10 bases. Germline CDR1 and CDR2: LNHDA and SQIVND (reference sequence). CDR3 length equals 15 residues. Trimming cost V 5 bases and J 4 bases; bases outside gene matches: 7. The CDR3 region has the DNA TGTGCCAGTAGTTTCGTCCGGGACAGGGGCTATGGCTACACCTTC. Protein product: CASSFVRDRGYGYTF.

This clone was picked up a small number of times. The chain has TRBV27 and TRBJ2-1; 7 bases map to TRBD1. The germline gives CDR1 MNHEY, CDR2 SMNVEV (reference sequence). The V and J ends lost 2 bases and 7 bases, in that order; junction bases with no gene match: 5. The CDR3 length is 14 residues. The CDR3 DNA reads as TGTGCCAGCAGTTTACTTACAGGGGTTAATGAGCAGTTCTTC. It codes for CASSLLTGVNEQFF.

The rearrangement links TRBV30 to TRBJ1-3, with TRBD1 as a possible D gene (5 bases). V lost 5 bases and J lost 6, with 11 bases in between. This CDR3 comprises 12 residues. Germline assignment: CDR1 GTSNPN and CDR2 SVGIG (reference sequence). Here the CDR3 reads CAWQDMSNTIYF. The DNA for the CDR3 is TGTGCCTGGCAGGACATGTCAAACACCATATATTTT.

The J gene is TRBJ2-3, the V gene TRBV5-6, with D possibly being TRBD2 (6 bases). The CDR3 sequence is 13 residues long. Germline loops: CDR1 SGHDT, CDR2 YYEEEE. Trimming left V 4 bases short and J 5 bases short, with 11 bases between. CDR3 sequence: CASSPPGLDTQYF. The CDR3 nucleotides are TGTGCCAGCAGCCCCCCGGGACTAGATACGCAGTATTTT. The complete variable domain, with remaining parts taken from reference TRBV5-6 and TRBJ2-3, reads DAGVTQSPTHLIKTRGQQVTLRCSPKSGHDTVSWYQQALGQGPQFIFQYYEEEERQRGNFPDRFSGHQFPNYSSELNVNALLLGDSALYLCASSPPGLDTQYFGPGTRLTVL.

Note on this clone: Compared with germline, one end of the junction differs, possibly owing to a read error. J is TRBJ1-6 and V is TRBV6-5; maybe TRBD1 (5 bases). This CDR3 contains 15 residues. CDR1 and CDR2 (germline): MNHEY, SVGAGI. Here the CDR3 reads CARRSGRQPNSPLHF. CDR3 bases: TGTGCCCGCAGGTCCGGACGACAGCCTAATTCACCCCTCCACTTT.

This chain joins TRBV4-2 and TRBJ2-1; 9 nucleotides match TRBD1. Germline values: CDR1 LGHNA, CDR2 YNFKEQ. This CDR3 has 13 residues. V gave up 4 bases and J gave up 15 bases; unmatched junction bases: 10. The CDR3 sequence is CASSLLTGGPRFF. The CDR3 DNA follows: TGTGCCAGCAGCCTCTTAACAGGGGGCCCTAGGTTCTTC.

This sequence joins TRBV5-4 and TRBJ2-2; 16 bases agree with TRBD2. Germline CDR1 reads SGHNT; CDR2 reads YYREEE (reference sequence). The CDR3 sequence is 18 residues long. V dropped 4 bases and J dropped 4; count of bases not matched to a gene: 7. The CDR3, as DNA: TGTGCCAGCAGCGTAGGGGGACTAGCGGGGGGGCTCACCGGGGAGCTGTTTTTT. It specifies CASSVGGLAGGLTGELFF.

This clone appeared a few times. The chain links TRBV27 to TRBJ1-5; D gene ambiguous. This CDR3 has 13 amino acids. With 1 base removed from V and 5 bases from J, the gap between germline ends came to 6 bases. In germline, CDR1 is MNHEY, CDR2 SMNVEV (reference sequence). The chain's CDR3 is CASSLWGDQPQHF. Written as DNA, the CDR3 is TGTGCCAGCAGTTTATGGGGAGATCAGCCCCAGCATTTT.

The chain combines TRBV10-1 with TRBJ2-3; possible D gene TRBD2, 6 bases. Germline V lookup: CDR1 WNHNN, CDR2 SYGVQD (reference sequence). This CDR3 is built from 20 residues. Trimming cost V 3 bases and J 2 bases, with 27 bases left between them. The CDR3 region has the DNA TGCGCCAGCAGTGATCTCGCGGCCGGGGGACCCCATCGAGACACAGATACGCAGTATTTT. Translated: CASSDLAAGGPHRDTDTQYF.

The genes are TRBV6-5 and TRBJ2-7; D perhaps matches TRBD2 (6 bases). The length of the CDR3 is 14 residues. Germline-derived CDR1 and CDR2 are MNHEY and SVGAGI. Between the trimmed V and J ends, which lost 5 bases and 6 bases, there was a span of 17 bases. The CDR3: CASSRRGGYGEQYF. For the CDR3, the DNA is TGTGCCAGCAGTCGCCGCGGAGGGTACGGCGAGCAGTACTTC.

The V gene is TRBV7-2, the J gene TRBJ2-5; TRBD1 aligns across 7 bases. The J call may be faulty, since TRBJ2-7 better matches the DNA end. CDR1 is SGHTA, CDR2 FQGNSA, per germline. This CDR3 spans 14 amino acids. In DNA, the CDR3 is TGTGCCAGCAGCCTAAAGGGACAGAGCCACGAGCAGTACTTC. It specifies CASSLKGQSHEQYF.

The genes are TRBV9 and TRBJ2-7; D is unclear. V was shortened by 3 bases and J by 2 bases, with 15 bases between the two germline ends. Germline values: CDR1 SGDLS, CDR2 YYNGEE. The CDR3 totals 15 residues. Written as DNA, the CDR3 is TGTGCCAGCAGCGCAAACGTAGACTCTGCCTACGAGCAGTACTTC. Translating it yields CASSANVDSAYEQYF.

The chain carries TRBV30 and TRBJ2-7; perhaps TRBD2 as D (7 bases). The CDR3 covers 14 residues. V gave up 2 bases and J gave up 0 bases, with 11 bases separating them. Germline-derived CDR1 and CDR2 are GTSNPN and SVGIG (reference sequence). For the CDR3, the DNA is TGTGCCTGGAGTCGTGGGGGGGCCTCCTACGAGCAGTACTTC. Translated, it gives CAWSRGGASYEQYF.

The CDR3 region is CASSLREGYGYTF. DNA for the CDR3: TGTGCCAGCAGTTTACGGGAAGGCTATGGCTACACCTTC. V and J are TRBV27 and TRBJ1-2; D is unresolved. The V gene's germline CDR1 is MNHEY and CDR2 SMNVEV (reference sequence). The ends were cut back, 2 bases at V and 4 bases at J, with 8 bases in the middle. The CDR3 loop spans 13 amino acids.